This entry concerns a single T cell receptor beta chain. Its antigen is still unknown. The data originate from a study of T cell responses to AZD1222 COVID-19 vaccine. Findings and limits, study-wide: Spike was spanned by vaccine-associated CD4 TCRs, with dominance at 160-218 and 743-854.

Generated by immunoSEQ multiplex PCR, the TCRdb table keeps only in-frame clones and is missing some. The sample lists tens of thousands of clones, 85% seen once, with roughly 5% in the top ten. V dropped 4 bases and J dropped 2 bases, with 9 bases sitting between them. The germline CDR1 and CDR2 sequences are SGHNT and YYREEE (reference sequence). This CDR3 is built from 13 residues. The chain uses TRBV5-4 and TRBJ2-5; D may be TRBD1 (6 bases). The clonotype comes from an adult who received the AZD1222 COVID-19 vaccine. The source material was peripheral blood, sampled 28 days after the second AZD1222 dose. CDR3 coding DNA: TGTGCCAGCAGCCAAGGGACACAAGAGACCCAGTACTTC. It specifies CASSQGTQETQYF.